This T cell receptor (beta chain) was retrieved from a study of beta chain features in type 1 diabetes (dated by TCRdb to 2016 to 2018). In the study overall: Mean age, gender distribution, total cell number and subset yield did not differ between patients and healthy donors. Across all samples, about 110 million sorted cells were examined, and cell number per subset correlated strongly with RNA yield. The study compared the TCRB repertoires of sorted circulating CD4+ T cell subsets in recently diagnosed type 1 diabetes patients with those in matched healthy donors. Regulatory and stem cell-like memory subsets were obtained from only 8 patients and about 8 healthy donors, while naive and central memory subsets were obtained from all 28 donors. Summary of the overall study and its limitations: At VDJ recombination sites, type 1 diabetes patients had fewer insertions and more deleted nucleotides, which implies abnormalities in thymic rearrangement. Because the HLA sub-analyses included only small numbers of individuals, any influence of HLA type on TCRB rearrangement was left unresolved. In all four CD4+ subsets, TCRB CDR3 length was moderately but significantly shorter in type 1 diabetes patients. Because cDNA rather than genomic DNA was sequenced, highly expressing activated cells could have been over-represented, although no difference in activation and CD3 levels was found between groups. Naive, central memory and regulatory TCRB repertoires appeared to be more alike among patients than among healthy donors. Shorter templates might have been favored by PCR, but patient and control samples were amplified and corrected together, so both groups would have been affected equally by any skew.

Each donor gave one peripheral blood draw, averaging approximately 0.12 L, which was collected into heparinised tubes. Using a panel that included CD45RO, CCR7, CD25, CD127, CD95 and CD27, naive, central memory, regulatory and stem cell-like memory CD4+ T cells were sorted on a BD FACSAria II. All sorted populations exceeded 95% purity. PBMCs were isolated immediately by Lymphoprep density gradient centrifugation and stained directly without culture. So that batch effects would be minimized, each experiment stained and sorted samples in pairs, pairing one healthy donor with one patient. There are a few counts of this clone. Its antigen target is currently unknown. Base-call qualities are not available, and no considerably larger clone is one nucleotide away. The High Capacity cDNA Reverse Transcription Kit was used to reverse transcribe all of the isolated RNA, meaning that expressed TCRB transcripts were what got sequenced. Deep immunoSEQ sequencing was performed on naive, central memory and regulatory T cell samples, with an average of roughly 3.3 million total reads per sample. Sorted cells were lysed in RLT buffer, and RNA was extracted using DNase-treated RNeasy Micro or Mini kits according to cell number. To prevent cross-contamination, every cell subset was processed on its own, while patient and healthy donor samples were processed together. TCRB sequences were amplified from cDNA with the immunoSEQ multiplex PCR, producing 87-bp fragments spanning the CDR3 region. Sequencing of the amplicons was performed on the Illumina HiSeq platform. As for the authors' bioinformatics: Synthetic template baselines were used to correct PCR bias computationally, reads within Hamming distance 2 were collapsed together, and singletons that could not be merged were discarded. Reads were aligned to IMGT to assign V, D and J genes, CDR3 length, and insertions or deletions at six rearrangement sites. Clonotype counts were normalized to sorted cell number within each subset before computing true diversity and Gini coefficients with the tcR R package. The overlap coefficient, calculated on TCRB nucleotide sequences, was used to measure repertoire sharing. In its TCRdb copy, this immuneACCESS table keeps in-frame sequences only and misses some clones. Where compared with another copy, unresolved V genes explain less than half of these, and the others have no known cause. V and J calls and clone size come straight from that table; D and trimming were deduced from the DNA. This sample comprises roughly 300,000 clones, roughly 8% of them detected only once. The ten largest clones add up to less than 0.45% of the sample.

V has 4 bases trimmed and J has 4 bases trimmed; junction bases matching no gene number 2. From a lookup of the germline V gene (reference sequence), CDR1 and CDR2 are MNHNY and SVGAGI. Including cysteine and phenylalanine, the CDR3 has 14 amino acids. Here the CDR3 DNA is all that survives: 42 bases in frame from base 1. The rearranged segments are TRBV6-6 and TRBJ2-2; the central 8 bases match TRBD1. This sequence originates from a woman aged 18-29 years in good health. Sequencing was carried out using central memory CD4+ T cells from blood. The DNA reads as follows: TGTGCCAGCAGTTCAGGACAGGGCACCGGGGAGCTGTTTTTT. It codes for CASSSGQGTGELFF.